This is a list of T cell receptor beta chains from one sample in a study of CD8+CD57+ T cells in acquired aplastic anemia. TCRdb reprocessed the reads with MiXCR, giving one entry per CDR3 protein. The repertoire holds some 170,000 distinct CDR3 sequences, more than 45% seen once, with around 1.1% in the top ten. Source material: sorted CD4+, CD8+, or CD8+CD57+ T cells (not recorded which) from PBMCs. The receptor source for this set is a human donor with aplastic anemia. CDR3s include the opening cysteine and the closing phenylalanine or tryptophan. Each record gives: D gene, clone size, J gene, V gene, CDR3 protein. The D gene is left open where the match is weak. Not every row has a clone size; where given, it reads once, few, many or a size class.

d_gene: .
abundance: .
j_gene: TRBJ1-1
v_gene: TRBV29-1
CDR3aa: CSVAQGLKNTEAFF

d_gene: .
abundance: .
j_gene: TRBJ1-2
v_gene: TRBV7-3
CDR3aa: CASSLGIGYGYTF

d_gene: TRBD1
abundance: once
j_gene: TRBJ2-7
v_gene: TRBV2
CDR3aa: CASSQDRGNSYEQYF

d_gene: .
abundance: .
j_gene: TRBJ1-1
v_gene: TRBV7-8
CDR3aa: CASSLVSYTEAFF

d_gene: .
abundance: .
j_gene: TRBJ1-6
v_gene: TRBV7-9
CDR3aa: CASSNESSPLHF

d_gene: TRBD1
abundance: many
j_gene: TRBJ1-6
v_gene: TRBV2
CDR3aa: CASMNDRGGGSPLHF

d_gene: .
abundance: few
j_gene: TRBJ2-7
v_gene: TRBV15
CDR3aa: CATSRDLRESPYEQYF

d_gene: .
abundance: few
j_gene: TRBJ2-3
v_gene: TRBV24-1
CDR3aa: CATSDVRPDTQYF

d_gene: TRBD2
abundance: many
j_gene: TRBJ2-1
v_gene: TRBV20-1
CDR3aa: CSAPVPGGSREQFF

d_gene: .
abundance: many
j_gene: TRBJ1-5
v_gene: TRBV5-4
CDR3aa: CASSLAGDSNQPQHF

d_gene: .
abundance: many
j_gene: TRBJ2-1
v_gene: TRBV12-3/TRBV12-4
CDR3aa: CASSFGTAYNEQFF

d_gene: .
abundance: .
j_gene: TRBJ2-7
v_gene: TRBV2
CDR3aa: CASSEIVERPCEQYF

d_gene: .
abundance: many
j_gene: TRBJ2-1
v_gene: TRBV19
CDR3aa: CASSIWTENNEQFF

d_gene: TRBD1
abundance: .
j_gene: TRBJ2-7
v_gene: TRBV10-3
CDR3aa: CAIQAGGEQYF

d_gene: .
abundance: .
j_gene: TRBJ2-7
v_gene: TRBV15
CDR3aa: CATRGEGQGFYEQYF